This entry lists 6 T cell receptor beta chains sequenced from one sample in a study of regulatory T cells in long-lasting Graves disease. Time point meaning: persistent/refractory GD, antithyroid drugs over 5 years with positive TRAb. The TCR library was prepared using RNA isolated from PBMCs. Construction of the TCR beta libraries employed iRepertoire HTBI primers in conjunction with Arm-PCR of CDR3 regions. TCRdb reprocessed the multiplex PCR reads via MiXCR and lists one record per CDR3 protein. The table records around 450,000 distinct CDR3 sequences, approximately 21% of them present only once. Sequenced here: peripheral blood mononuclear cells (PBMCs), sampled when the disease was refractory, from a patient treated with antithyroid drugs. The receptors come from a female donor with Graves disease.

This clonotype appeared once. The J gene is TRBJ1-2, the V gene TRBV29-1; D unresolved. Germline V gene data show CDR1 as SQVTM and CDR2 as ANQGSEA. V was trimmed by 4 bases and J by 4 bases, leaving 19 bases between them. This CDR3 is 15 amino acids long. This CDR3 is CSVGRRTARSYGYTF. CDR3 nucleotides: TGCAGCGTTGGGCGGCGCACGGCTAGGAGCTATGGCTACACCTTC.

Regarding this clonotype: Being one base from a much bigger clone, this may be a read error. This chain connects TRBV28 to TRBJ2-5; no firm D call. The CDR3 has 12 amino acids. Germline V CDR1 and CDR2: MDHEN, SYDVKM. The CDR3 sequence is CASNEYGSAQCF. The CDR3 DNA is TGTGCCAGCAACGAGTACGGCTCGGCCCAGTGCTTC.

This clonotype has ten or more counts. V and J are TRBV12-3 or TRBV12-4 and TRBJ1-2; tentative D call: TRBD1 (5 bases). The V gene lost 6 bases and the J gene lost 3 bases, with 23 bases spanning the gap. The CDR3 spans 17 residues. The CDR3 reads CASSDNLGGGEDYGYTF. For the CDR3, the DNA is TGTGCCAGCAGCGATAATCTCGGTGGGGGTGAGGACTATGGCTACACCTTC.

This chain links TRBV6-1 with TRBJ2-2; tentatively, D is TRBD1 (6 bases). Germline V gene data show CDR1 as MNHNS and CDR2 as SASEGT. This CDR3 spans 13 amino acids. V lost 6 bases, J lost 7 bases, and 12 bases lay in between. As DNA, the CDR3 is TGTGCCAGCAGGCCCAGGGGTGGCGGGGAGCTGTTTTTT. Amino acid sequence: CASRPRGGGELFF.

Many counts were recorded for this clonotype. The chain couples TRBV5-1 to TRBJ2-7; 7 bases are a match to TRBD2. CDR1 SGHRS and CDR2 YFSETQ come from the germline V gene. This CDR3 is 15 amino acids long. Losses at the gene ends were 4 bases for V and 2 bases for J; bases not matched to a gene: 9. This CDR3 reads CASSRSGGSPYEQYF. DNA of the CDR3: TGCGCCAGCAGCAGATCGGGCGGGAGCCCCTACGAGCAGTACTTC.

This clonotype was seen a single time. This chain connects TRBV7-2 to TRBJ2-1; the match to TRBD2 covers 7 bases. V lost 4 bases, J lost 3 bases, and 6 bases stayed unmatched. The CDR3 sequence is 15 residues long. CDR1 is SGHTA and CDR2 is FQGNSA in the germline V gene. The CDR3 sequence is CASSSVGGDYNEQFF. The CDR3, as DNA: TGTGCCAGCAGCTCAGTGGGGGGGGACTACAATGAGCAGTTCTTC.